This T cell receptor (beta chain) comes out of a study of blood T cell repertoires in COVID-19. Study details: Specimens from acute and convalescent COVID-19 originated in the United States, Italy and Spain. T cells, B-cell-depleted T cells, or PBMCs supplied cDNA or gDNA.

Original processing notes: Reference gene primer amplification gave nucleated cell count estimates. This table comes from immunoSEQ multiplex PCR, and its TCRdb copy is limited to in-frame clones, with some not included. V, J and clone size reflect that table, while D and trimming were determined from the DNA. The sample consists of roughly 280,000 clones, 70% to 90% of them appearing once. Turning to this clone: The sample contains more than one DNA sequence encoding this CDR3.

J was trimmed by 2 bases and V by 0 bases; bases with no gene match: 4. The CDR3 is 16 residues long. CDR1 is MGHRA and CDR2 is YSYEKL in the germline V gene. The gene calls are TRBV4-1 and TRBJ2-7; 10 positions agree with TRBD2. The material sequenced was peripheral blood. This clonotype was obtained from a man aged 25 to 40 with active or convalescent COVID-19. This chain's CDR3 is CASSQDPLAGAYEQYF. The CDR3 bases are TGCGCCAGCAGCCAAGACCCCCTAGCGGGGGCCTACGAGCAGTACTTC.